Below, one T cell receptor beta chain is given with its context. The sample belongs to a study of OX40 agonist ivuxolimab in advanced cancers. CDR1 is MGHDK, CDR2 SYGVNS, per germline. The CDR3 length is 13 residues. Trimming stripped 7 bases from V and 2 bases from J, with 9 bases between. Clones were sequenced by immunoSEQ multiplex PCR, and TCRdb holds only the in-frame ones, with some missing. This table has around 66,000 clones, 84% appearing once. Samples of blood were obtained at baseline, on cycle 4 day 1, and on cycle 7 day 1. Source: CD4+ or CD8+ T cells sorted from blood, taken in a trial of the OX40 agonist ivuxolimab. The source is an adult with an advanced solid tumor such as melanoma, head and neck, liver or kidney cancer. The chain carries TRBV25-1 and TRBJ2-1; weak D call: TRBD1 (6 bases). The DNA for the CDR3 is TGTGCCAGCATGAGGGGGACCTACAATGAGCAGTTCTTC. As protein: CASMRGTYNEQFF.